This T cell receptor (beta chain) is from a study of long-term antiretroviral therapy in people with HIV. The assay, immunoSEQ v3.0, was run at survey level. Here immunoSEQ multiplex PCR was the method, and the copy in TCRdb shows in-frame clones only, minus some. Counted here are tens of thousands of clones, over 60% occurring once; the ten biggest clones make up 7.1%. The V gene's germline CDR1 is LNHDA and CDR2 SQIVND (reference sequence). CDR3 length: 13 amino acids. With 8 bases removed from V and 1 base from J, the gap between germline ends came to 11 bases. Sequencing used unsorted PBMCs, obtained 2 years after starting antiretroviral therapy. The TCR comes from a woman in her forties or fifties with HIV. This chain connects TRBV19 to TRBJ1-1, with D tentatively TRBD1 (5 bases). CDR3 residues: CASGDGENTEAFF. CDR3 coding DNA: TGTGCCAGTGGGGACGGAGAGAACACTGAAGCTTTCTTT.